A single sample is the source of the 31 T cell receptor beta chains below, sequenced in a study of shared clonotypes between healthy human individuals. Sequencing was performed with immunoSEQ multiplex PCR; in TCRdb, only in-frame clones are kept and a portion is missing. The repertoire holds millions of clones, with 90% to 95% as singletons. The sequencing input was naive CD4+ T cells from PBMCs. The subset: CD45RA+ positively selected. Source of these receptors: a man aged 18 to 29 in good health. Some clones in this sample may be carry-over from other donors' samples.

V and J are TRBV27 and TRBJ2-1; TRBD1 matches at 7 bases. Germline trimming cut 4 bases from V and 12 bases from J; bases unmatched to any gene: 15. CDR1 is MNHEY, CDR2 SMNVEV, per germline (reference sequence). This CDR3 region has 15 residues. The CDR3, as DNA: TGTGCCAGCAGTTCGGGACAGATAAGGCAGGGTGTGCAGTTCTTC. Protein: CASSSGQIRQGVQFF.

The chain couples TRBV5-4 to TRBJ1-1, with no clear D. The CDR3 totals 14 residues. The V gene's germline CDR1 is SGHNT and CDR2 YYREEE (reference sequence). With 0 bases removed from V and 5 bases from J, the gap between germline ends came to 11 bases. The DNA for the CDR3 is TGTGCCAGCAGCTTGGGGGGTTCGTGGACTGAAGCTTTCTTT. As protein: CASSLGGSWTEAFF.

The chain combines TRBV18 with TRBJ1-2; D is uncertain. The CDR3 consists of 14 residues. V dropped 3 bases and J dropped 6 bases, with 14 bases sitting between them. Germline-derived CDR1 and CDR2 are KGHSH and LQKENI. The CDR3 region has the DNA TGTGCCAGCTCACCTTCTTTGGAGGGTGATGGCTACACCTTC. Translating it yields CASSPSLEGDGYTF.

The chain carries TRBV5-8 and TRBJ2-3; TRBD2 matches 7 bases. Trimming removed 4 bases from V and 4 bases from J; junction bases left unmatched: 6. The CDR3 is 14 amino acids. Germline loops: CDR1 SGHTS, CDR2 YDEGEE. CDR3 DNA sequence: TGTGCCAGCAGCCTGGGACTAAACGCAGATACGCAGTATTTT. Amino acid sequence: CASSLGLNADTQYF.

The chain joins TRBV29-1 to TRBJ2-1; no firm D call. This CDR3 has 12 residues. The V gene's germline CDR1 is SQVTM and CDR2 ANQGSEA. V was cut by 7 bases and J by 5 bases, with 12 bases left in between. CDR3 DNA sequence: TGCAGCGGCGGTCGGAGAAACAATGAGCAGTTCTTC. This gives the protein CSGGRRNNEQFF.

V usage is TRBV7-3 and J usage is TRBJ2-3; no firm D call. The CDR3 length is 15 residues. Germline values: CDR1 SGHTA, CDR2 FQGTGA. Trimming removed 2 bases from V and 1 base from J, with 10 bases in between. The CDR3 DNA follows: TGTGCCAGCAGCTTAGACGGTCCGGGCACAGATACGCAGTATTTT. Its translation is CASSLDGPGTDTQYF.

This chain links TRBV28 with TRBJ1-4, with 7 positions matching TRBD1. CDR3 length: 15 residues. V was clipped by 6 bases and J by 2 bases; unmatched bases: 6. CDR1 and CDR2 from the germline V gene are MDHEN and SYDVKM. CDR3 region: CASRPGGSTNEKLFF. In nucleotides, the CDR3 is TGTGCCAGCAGACCAGGGGGAAGCACTAATGAAAAACTGTTTTTT.

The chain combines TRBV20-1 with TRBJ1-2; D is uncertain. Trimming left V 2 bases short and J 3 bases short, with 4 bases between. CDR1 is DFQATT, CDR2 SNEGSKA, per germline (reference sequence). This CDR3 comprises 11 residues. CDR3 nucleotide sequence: TGCAGTGCTAGATCAGACTATGGCTACACCTTC. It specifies CSARSDYGYTF.

In DNA, the CDR3 is TGTGCCAGCTCACCACCTTCGACAGGGGTTGAAAAACTGTTTTTT. Translating gives CASSPPSTGVEKLFF. The chain recombines TRBV18 with TRBJ1-4; 8 bases match TRBD1. Looked up from germline, CDR1 is KGHSH and CDR2 is LQKENI. Unmatched junction bases numbered 4, after V lost 0 bases and J lost 7 bases. The CDR3 has 15 residues. The full variable domain, its missing parts supplied by reference TRBV18 and TRBJ1-4, is NAGVMQNPRHLVRRRGQEARLRCSPMKGHSHVYWYRQLPEEGLKFMVYLQKENIIDESGMPKERFSAEFPKEGPSILRIQQVVRGDSAAYFCASSPPSTGVEKLFFGSGTQLSVL.

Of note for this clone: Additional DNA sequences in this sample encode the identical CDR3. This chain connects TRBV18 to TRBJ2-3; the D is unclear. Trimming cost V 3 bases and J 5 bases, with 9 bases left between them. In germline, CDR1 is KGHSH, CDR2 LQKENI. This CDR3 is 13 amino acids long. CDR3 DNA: TGTGCCAGCTCACCTAACTCGGGAGATACGCAGTATTTT. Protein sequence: CASSPNSGDTQYF. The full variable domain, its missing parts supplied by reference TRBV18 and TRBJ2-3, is NAGVMQNPRHLVRRRGQEARLRCSPMKGHSHVYWYRQLPEEGLKFMVYLQKENIIDESGMPKERFSAEFPKEGPSILRIQQVVRGDSAAYFCASSPNSGDTQYFGPGTRLTVL.

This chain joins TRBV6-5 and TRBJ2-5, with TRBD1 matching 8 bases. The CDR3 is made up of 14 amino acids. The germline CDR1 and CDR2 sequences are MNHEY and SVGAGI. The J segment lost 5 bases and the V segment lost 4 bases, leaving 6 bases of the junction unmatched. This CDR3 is CASSLRTGTETQYF. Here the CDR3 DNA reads TGTGCCAGCAGTTTGCGGACAGGGACGGAGACCCAGTACTTC.

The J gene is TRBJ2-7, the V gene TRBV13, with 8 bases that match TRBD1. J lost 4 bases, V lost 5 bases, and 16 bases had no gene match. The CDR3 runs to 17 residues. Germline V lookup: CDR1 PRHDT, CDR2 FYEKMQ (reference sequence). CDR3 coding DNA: TGTGCCAGCAGCCCGAGGGGTACCAGGGGGCCCGGATACGAGCAGTACTTC. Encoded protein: CASSPRGTRGPGYEQYF.

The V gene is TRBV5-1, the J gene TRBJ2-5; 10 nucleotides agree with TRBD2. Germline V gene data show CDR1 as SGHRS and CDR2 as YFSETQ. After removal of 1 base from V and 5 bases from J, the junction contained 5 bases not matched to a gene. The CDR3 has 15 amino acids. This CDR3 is CASSLPSGSRETQYF. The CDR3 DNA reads TGCGCCAGCAGCTTGCCTAGCGGGAGCCGGGAGACCCAGTACTTC. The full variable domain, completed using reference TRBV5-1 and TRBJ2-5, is KAGVTQTPRYLIKTRGQQVTLSCSPISGHRSVSWYQQTPGQGLQFLFEYFSETQRNKGNFPGRFSGRQFSNSRSEMNVSTLELGDSALYLCASSLPSGSRETQYFGPGTRLLVL.

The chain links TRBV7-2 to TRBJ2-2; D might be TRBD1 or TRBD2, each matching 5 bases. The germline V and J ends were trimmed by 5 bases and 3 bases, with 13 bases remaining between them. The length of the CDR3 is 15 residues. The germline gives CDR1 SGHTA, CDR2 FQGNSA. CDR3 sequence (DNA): TGTGCCAGCAGCCTTTGGGGGACCCACACCGGGGAGCTGTTTTTT. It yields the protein CASSLWGTHTGELFF.

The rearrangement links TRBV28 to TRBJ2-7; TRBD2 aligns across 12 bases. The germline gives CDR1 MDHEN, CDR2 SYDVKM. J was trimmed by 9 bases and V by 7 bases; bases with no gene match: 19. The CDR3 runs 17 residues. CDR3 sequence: CASTTAASGRAALGQYF. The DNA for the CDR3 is TGTGCCAGCACCACAGCGGCTAGCGGGAGGGCCGCTTTAGGGCAGTACTTC. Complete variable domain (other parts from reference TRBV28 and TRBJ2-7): DVKVTQSSRYLVKRTGEKVFLECVQDMDHENMFWYRQDPGLGLRLIYFSYDVKMKEKGDIPEGYSVSREKKERFSLILESASTNQTSMYLCASTTAASGRAALGQYFGPGTRLTVT.

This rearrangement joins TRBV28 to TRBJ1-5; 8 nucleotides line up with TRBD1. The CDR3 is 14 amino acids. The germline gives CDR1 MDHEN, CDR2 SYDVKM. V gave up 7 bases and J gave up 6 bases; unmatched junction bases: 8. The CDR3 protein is CASKQPTGGQPQHF. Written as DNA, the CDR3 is TGTGCCAGCAAACAACCTACAGGGGGTCAGCCCCAGCATTTT.

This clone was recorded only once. The CDR3 loop is CASRPWDRGNSPLHF. The CDR3, as DNA: TGTGCCAGCAGACCTTGGGACAGGGGTAATTCACCCCTCCACTTT. The rearrangement links TRBV6-5 to TRBJ1-6, with 10 bases matching TRBD1. Germline-derived CDR1 and CDR2 are MNHEY and SVGAGI. Trimming took 6 bases from V and 6 from J; bases not matched to a gene: 5. This CDR3 is built from 15 residues.

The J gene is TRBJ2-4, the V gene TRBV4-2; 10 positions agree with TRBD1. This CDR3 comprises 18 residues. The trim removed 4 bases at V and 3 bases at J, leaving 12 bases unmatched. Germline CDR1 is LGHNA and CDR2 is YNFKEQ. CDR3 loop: CASSLVAWDRGYKNIQYF. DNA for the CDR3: TGTGCCAGCAGCCTGGTCGCTTGGGACAGGGGATACAAAAACATTCAGTACTTC.

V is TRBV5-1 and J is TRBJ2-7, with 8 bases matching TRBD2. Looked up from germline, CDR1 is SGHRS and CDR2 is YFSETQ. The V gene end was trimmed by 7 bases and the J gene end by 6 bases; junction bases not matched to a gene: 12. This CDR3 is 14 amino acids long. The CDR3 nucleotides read TGCGCCAGCGCGGGGGGTCCCATACCCGGCGAGCAGTACTTC. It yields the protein CASAGGPIPGEQYF.

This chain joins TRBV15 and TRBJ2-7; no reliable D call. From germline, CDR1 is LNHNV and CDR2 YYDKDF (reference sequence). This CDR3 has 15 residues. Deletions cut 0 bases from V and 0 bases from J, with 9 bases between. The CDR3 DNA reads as TGTGCCACCAGCAGAGAGTCGGGTATCTCCTACGAGCAGTACTTC. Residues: CATSRESGISYEQYF. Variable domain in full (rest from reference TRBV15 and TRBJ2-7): DAMVIQNPRYQVTQFGKPVTLSCSQTLNHNVMYWYQQKSSQAPKLLFHYYDKDFNNEADTPDNFQSRRPNTSFCFLDIRSPGLGDTAMYLCATSRESGISYEQYFGPGTRLTVT.

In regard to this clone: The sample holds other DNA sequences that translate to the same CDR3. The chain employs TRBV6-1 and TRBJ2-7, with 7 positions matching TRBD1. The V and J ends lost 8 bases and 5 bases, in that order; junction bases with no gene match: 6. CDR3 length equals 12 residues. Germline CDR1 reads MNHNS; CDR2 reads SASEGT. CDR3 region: CASSLQGNEQYF. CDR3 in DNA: TGTGCCAGCTCCCTACAGGGGAACGAGCAGTACTTC.

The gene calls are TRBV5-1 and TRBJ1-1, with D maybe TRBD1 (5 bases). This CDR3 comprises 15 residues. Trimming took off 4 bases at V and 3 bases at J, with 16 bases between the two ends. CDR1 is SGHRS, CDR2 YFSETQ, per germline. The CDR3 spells CASSVDSLEDTEAFF. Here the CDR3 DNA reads TGCGCCAGCAGCGTCGACAGTCTGGAGGACACTGAAGCTTTCTTT.

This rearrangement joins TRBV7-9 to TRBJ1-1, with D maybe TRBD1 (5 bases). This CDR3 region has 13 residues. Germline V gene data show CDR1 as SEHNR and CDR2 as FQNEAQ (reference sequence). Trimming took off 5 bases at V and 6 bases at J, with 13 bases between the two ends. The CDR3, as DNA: TGTGCCAGCAGCCCAAGTTGGGGGGCTGAAGCTTTCTTT. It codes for CASSPSWGAEAFF.

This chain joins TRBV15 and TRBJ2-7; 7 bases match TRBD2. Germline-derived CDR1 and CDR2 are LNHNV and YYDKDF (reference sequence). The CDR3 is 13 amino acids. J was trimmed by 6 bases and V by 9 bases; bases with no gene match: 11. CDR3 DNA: TGTGCCACAGGGCCCACTAGCGCCTCCGAGCAGTACTTC. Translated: CATGPTSASEQYF. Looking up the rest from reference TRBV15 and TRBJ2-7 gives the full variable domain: DAMVIQNPRYQVTQFGKPVTLSCSQTLNHNVMYWYQQKSSQAPKLLFHYYDKDFNNEADTPDNFQSRRPNTSFCFLDIRSPGLGDTAMYLCATGPTSASEQYFGPGTRLTVT.

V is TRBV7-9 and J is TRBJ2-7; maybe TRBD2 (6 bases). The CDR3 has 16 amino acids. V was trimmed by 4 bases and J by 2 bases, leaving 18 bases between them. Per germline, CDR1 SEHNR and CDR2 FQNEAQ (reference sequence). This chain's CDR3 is CASSSPRRVGAYEQYF. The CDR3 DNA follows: TGTGCCAGCAGCTCCCCCAGGAGGGTCGGAGCCTACGAGCAGTACTTC.

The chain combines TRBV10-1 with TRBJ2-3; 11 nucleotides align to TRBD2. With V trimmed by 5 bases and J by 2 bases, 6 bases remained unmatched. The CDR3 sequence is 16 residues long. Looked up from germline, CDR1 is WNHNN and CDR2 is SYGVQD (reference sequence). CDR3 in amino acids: CASSSGTSGPTDTQYF. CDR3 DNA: TGCGCCAGCAGTTCCGGGACTAGCGGTCCCACAGATACGCAGTATTTT.

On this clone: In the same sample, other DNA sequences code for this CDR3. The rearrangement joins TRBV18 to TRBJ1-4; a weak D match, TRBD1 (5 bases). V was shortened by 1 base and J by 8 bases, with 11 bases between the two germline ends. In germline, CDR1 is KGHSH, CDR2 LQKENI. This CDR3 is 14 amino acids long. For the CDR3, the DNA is TGTGCCAGCTCACCACGCGGGGGTGGCGAAAAACTGTTTTTT. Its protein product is CASSPRGGGEKLFF.

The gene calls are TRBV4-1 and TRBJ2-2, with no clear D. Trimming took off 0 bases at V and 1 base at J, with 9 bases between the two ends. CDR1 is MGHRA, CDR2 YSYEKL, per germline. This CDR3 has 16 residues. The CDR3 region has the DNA TGCGCCAGCAGCCAAGATCAGATTGGGAACACCGGGGAGCTGTTTTTT. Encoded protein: CASSQDQIGNTGELFF.

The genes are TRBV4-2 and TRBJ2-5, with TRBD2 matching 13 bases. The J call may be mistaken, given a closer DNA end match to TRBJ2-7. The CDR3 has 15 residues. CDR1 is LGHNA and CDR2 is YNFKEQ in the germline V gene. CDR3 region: CASSPTSGRTYEQYF. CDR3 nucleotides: TGTGCCAGCAGTCCGACTAGCGGGAGGACCTACGAGCAGTACTTC.

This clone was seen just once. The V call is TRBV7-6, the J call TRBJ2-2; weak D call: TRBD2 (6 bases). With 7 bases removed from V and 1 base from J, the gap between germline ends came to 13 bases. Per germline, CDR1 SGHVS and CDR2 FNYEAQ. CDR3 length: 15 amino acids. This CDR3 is CASTPAGGNTGELFF. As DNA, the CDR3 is TGTGCCAGCACCCCTGCCGGGGGGAACACCGGGGAGCTGTTTTTT.

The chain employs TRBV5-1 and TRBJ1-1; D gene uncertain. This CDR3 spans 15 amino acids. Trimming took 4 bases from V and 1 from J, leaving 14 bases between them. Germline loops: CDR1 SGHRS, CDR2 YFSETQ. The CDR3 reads CASSRISNQNTEAFF. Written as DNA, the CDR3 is TGCGCCAGCAGCCGGATATCAAATCAGAACACTGAAGCTTTCTTT. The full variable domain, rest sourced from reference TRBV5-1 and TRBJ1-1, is KAGVTQTPRYLIKTRGQQVTLSCSPISGHRSVSWYQQTPGQGLQFLFEYFSETQRNKGNFPGRFSGRQFSNSRSEMNVSTLELGDSALYLCASSRISNQNTEAFFGQGTRLTVV.